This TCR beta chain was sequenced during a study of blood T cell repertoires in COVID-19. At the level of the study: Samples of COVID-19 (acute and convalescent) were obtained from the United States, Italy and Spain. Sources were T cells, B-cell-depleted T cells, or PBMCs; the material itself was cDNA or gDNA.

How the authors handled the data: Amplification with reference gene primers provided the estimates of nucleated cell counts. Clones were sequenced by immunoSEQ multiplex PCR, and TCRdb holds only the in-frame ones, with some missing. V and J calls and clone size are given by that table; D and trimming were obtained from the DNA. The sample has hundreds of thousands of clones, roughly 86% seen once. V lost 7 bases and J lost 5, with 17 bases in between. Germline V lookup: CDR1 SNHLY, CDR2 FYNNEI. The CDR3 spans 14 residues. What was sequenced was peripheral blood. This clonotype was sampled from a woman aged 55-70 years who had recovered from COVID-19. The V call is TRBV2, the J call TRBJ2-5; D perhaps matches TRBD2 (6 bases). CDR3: CASMGGLALETQYF. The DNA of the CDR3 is TGTGCCAGCATGGGAGGACTGGCCCTGGAGACCCAGTACTTC.